This T cell receptor (beta chain) was found in a study of T cell responses to AZD1222 COVID-19 vaccine. TCRdb keeps only in-frame clones here, not all; method: immunoSEQ multiplex PCR. The data contain approximately 110,000 clones, about 85% of them seen just once; the ten biggest clones take up about 5%. General study results and limits: Among AZD1222 vaccinees, only 5 to 7 were seropositive at baseline. The sample set comprised mostly white British donors with more females, and clonal diversity was possibly underestimated.

The CDR3 has 15 amino acids. In germline, CDR1 is SGHVS, CDR2 FNYEAQ. V was pared by 1 base and J by 7 bases, with 16 bases between. With respect to this clone: Antigen: not known.

The sequence came from an adult in good health. Material: peripheral blood, obtained on day 0 of AZD1222 vaccination. The rearrangement joins TRBV7-6 to TRBJ1-1; weak D call: TRBD1 (5 bases). CDR3 protein: CASSLEQDFLVEAFF. CDR3 DNA sequence: TGTGCCAGCAGCTTAGAACAGGATTTCCTAGTTGAAGCTTTCTTT.